The next 4 T cell receptor beta chains were all read from a single sample in a study of shared clonotypes between healthy human individuals. Data came from immunoSEQ multiplex PCR; TCRdb stores just in-frame clones and leaves some out. The sample has approximately 500,000 clones; more than 75% are singletons. Material for sequencing was PBMCs. The receptor set was obtained from a woman between 40 and 50 years old in good health. Some clones in this sample may be carry-over from other donors' samples.

The chain has TRBV9 and TRBJ2-2; TRBD2 might be the D (7 bases). Deletions cut 6 bases from V and 7 bases from J, with 22 bases between. The CDR3 has 16 residues. Germline-derived CDR1 and CDR2 are SGDLS and YYNGEE. This chain's CDR3 is CASTQGGLAVSGELFF. Here the CDR3 DNA reads TGTGCCAGCACCCAAGGGGGGCTAGCGGTTAGCGGGGAGCTGTTTTTT.

On this clone: It may be a read error: a sequence one base away is much more abundant. This CDR3 fails to terminate in the conserved phenylalanine or tryptophan, so it likely reflects a read error. The CDR3 here is CASSFPGTGQGVRDYGYTL. The CDR3 bases are TGTGCCAGCAGTTTCCCCGGGACAGGGCAAGGGGTGAGAGACTATGGCTACACCCTC. The rearrangement uses TRBV28 and TRBJ1-2, with TRBD1 matching 9 bases. V trimming: 3 bases; J trimming: 3 bases; junction bases outside the gene matches: 17. From germline, CDR1 is MDHEN and CDR2 SYDVKM. The CDR3 runs 19 residues.

The V call is TRBV6-1, the J call TRBJ1-2, with TRBD1 matching over 7 bases. The germline V gene has CDR1 MNHNS and CDR2 SASEGT. The CDR3 covers 13 residues. Trimming removed 4 bases from V and 5 bases from J; junction bases left unmatched: 4. In DNA form, the CDR3 reads TGTGCCAGCAGTGCCTCGACAGGGTATGGCTACACCTTC. Protein product: CASSASTGYGYTF.

The rearrangement joins TRBV7-3 to TRBJ2-2; unclear D gene. The V end lost 4 bases, the J end lost 7 bases, and 10 bases lay between the germline ends. CDR3 length: 13 residues. Germline V lookup: CDR1 SGHTA, CDR2 FQGTGA. CDR3 in amino acids: CASSSSNGGELFF. CDR3 nucleotide sequence: TGTGCCAGCAGCTCCAGTAACGGCGGGGAGCTGTTTTTT. Together with reference TRBV7-3 and TRBJ2-2, the CDR3 gives the full variable domain: GAGVSQTPSNKVTEKGKYVELRCDPISGHTALYWYRQSLGQGPEFLIYFQGTGAADDSGLPNDRFFAVRPEGSVSTLKIQRTERGDSAVYLCASSSSNGGELFFGEGSRLTVL.